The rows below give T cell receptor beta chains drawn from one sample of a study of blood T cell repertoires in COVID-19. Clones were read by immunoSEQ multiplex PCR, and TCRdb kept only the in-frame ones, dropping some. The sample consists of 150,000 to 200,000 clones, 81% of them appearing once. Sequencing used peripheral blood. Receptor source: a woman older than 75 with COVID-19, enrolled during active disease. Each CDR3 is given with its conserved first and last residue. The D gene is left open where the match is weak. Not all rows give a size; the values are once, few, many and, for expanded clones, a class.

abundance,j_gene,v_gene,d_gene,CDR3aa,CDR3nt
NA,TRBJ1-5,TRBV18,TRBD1,CASSRGQSNQPQHF,TGTGCCAGCTCACGGGGACAGTCGAATCAGCCCCAGCATTTT
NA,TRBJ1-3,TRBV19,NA,CASSIGWAISGNTIYF,TGTGCCAGTAGTATCGGCTGGGCTATCTCTGGAAACACCATATATTTT
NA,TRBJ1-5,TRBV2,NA,CASSEGIHQPQHF,TGTGCCAGCAGTGAGGGCATTCATCAGCCCCAGCATTTT
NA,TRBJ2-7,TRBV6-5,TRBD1,CASTPDREYEQYF,TGTGCCAGCACCCCGGACAGGGAGTACGAGCAGTACTTC
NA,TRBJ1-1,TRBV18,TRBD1,CASSPRDRAEAFF,TGTGCCAGCTCACCACGGGACAGGGCCGAAGCTTTCTTT
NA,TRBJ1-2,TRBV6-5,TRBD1,CASSYGRGQGAFGYTF,TGTGCCAGCAGTTACGGAAGGGGACAGGGGGCATTTGGCTACACCTTC
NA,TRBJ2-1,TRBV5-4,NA,CASGRYSYNEQFF,TGTGCCAGCGGGAGGTACTCCTACAATGAGCAGTTCTTC
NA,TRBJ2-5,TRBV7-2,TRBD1,CASSLVRTGGETQYF,TGTGCCAGCAGCTTAGTTCGGACAGGTGGGGAGACCCAGTACTTC
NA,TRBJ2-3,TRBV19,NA,CASSIGAHTSDTQYF,TGTGCCAGTAGTATAGGGGCTCATACCTCGGATACGCAGTATTTT
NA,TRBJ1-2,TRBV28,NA,CASSPLPYGYTF,TGTGCCAGCAGCCCACTACCCTATGGCTACACCTTC
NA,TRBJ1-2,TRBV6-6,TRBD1,CASSSTKDRVRGYTF,TGTGCCAGCAGCTCTACCAAGGACAGGGTACGTGGCTACACCTTC
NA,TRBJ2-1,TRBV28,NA,CASGPTDEQFF,TGTGCCAGCGGCCCCACCGATGAGCAGTTCTTC
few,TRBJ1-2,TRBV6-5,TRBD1,CASSPTGGYGYTF,TGTGCCAGCAGCCCGACAGGGGGCTATGGCTACACCTTC
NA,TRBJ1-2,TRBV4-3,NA,CASSQDRGTYGYTF,TGCGCCAGCAGCCAAGACAGGGGCACCTATGGCTACACCTTC
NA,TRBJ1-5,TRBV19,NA,CASSIVTGKLGNQPQHF,TGTGCCAGTAGTATAGTAACAGGAAAGCTCGGCAATCAGCCCCAGCATTTT
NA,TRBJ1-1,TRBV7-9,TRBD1,CASSLGQPEAFF,TGTGCCAGCAGCCTGGGACAGCCTGAAGCTTTCTTT
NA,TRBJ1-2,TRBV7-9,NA,CASSFAGYYGYTF,TGTGCCAGCAGCTTCGCGGGCTACTATGGCTACACCTTC
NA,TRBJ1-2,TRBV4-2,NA,CASSQSWGQGNLDGYTF,TGTGCCAGCAGCCAATCCTGGGGGCAGGGTAACTTGGATGGCTACACCTTC
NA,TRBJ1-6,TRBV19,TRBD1,CASSMGQYSPLHF,TGTGCCAGTAGTATGGGACAGTATTCACCCCTCCACTTT
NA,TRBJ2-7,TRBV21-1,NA,CASTYPRGGDPYEQYF,TGTGCCAGCACCTACCCCCGGGGGGGGGATCCCTACGAGCAGTACTTC
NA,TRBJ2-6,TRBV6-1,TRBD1,CASSEGLKGQGVSGANVLTF,TGTGCCAGCAGTGAAGGTTTGAAGGGACAGGGAGTCTCTGGGGCCAACGTCCTGACTTTC
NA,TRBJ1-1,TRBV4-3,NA,CASSQVGQLSTEAFF,TGCGCCAGCAGCCAGGTCGGACAGTTGAGTACTGAAGCTTTCTTT
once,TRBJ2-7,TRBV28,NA,CASSLIGGPEQYF,TGTGCCAGCAGTTTAATAGGCGGGCCCGAGCAGTACTTC
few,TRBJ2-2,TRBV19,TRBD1,CASNRGSNTGELFF,TGTGCCAGTAACAGGGGCTCGAACACCGGGGAGCTGTTTTTT
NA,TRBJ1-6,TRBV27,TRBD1,CASNLLTPGQGVSPLHF,TGTGCCAGCAATCTTTTGACTCCGGGACAGGGCGTATCACCCCTCCACTTT
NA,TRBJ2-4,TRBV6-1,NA,CASSEVVRNIQYF,TGTGCCAGCAGTGAAGTGGTCAGAAACATTCAGTACTTC
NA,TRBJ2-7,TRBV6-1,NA,CASSVSLGQPSYEQYF,TGTGCCAGCAGTGTTTCCCTGGGACAACCTTCCTACGAGCAGTACTTC
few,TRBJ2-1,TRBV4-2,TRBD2,CASSQDSRTSSYNEQFF,TGTGCCAGCAGCCAAGATAGCAGGACTAGCTCCTACAATGAGCAGTTCTTC
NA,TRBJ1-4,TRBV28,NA,CASSPPGANEKLFF,TGTGCCAGCAGTCCTCCGGGAGCTAATGAAAAACTGTTTTTT
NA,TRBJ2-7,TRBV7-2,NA,CASSLVSTGYYEQYF,TGTGCCAGCAGCTTAGTTTCGACAGGCTACTACGAGCAGTACTTC
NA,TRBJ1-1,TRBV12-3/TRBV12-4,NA,CASSPRSSAEAFF,TGTGCCAGCAGTCCCCGGAGTTCCGCTGAAGCTTTCTTT
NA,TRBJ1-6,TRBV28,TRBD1,CASSSRRQGNSPLHF,TGTGCCAGCAGTTCGAGGCGACAGGGAAATTCACCCCTCCACTTT
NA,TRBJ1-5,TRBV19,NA,CASSMSGRGWNQPQHF,TGTGCCAGTAGTATGAGTGGTAGGGGGTGGAATCAGCCCCAGCATTTT
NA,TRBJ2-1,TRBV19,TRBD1,CASSRTGVDEQFF,TGTGCCAGTAGTCGGACAGGGGTTGATGAGCAGTTCTTC
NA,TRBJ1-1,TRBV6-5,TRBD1,CASIINRGGTEAFF,TGTGCCAGTATTATAAACAGGGGGGGCACTGAAGCTTTCTTT
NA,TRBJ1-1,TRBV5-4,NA,CASSFRGRSPEAFF,TGTGCCAGCAGCTTCAGAGGGAGGAGCCCTGAAGCTTTCTTT
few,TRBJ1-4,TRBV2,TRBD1,CASRQGAHEKLFF,TGTGCCAGCAGACAGGGGGCACATGAAAAACTGTTTTTT
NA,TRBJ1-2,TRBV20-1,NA,CSASYRAMGGYTF,TGCAGTGCGAGTTACAGGGCCATGGGGGGCTACACCTTC
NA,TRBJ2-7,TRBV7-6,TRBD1,CASSLGDRGSYEQYF,TGTGCCAGCAGCTTAGGAGACAGGGGTTCCTACGAGCAGTACTTC
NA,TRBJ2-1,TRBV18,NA,CASSPSVGVLYNEQFF,TGTGCCAGCTCACCATCCGTCGGAGTTCTCTACAATGAGCAGTTCTTC
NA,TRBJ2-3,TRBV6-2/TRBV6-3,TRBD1,CASSFDYRGSSTDTQYF,TGTGCCAGCAGTTTTGATTACAGGGGTTCTAGCACAGATACGCAGTATTTT
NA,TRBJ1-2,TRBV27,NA,CASSWGGDYGYTF,TGTGCCAGCAGTTGGGGGGGAGACTATGGCTACACCTTC
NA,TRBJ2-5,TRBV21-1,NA,CASSTQPGETQYF,TGTGCCAGCAGCACCCAGCCGGGGGAGACCCAGTACTTC
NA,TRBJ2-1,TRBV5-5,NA,CASSLAGGGGTSSYNEQFF,TGTGCCAGCAGCTTGGCCGGCGGAGGGGGCACGAGCTCCTACAATGAGCAGTTCTTC
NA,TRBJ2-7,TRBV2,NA,CASNQGPTYEQYF,TGTGCCAGCAACCAGGGTCCCACCTACGAGCAGTACTTC
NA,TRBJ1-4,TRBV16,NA,CASSQWEDHEKLFF,TGTGCCAGCAGCCAATGGGAGGATCATGAAAAACTGTTTTTT
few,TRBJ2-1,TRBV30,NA,CAWSLKGQGSYNEQFF,TGTGCCTGGAGTCTTAAGGGGCAGGGGAGCTACAATGAGCAGTTCTTC
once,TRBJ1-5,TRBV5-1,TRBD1,CASSQDRDQPQHF,TGCGCCAGCAGCCAAGACAGGGATCAGCCCCAGCATTTT
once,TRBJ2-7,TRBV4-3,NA,CASSQDTGLSYEQYF,TGCGCCAGCAGCCAAGATACAGGGCTCTCCTACGAGCAGTACTTC
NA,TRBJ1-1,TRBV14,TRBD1,CASSQSQGAGTEAFF,TGTGCCAGCAGCCAATCACAGGGGGCTGGCACTGAAGCTTTCTTT
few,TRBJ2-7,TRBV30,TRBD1,CAWSVPGTARKQYF,TGTGCCTGGAGTGTACCCGGGACAGCCCGCAAGCAGTACTTC
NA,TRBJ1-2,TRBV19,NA,CASSIGGVPGYTF,TGTGCCAGTAGTATCGGCGGGGTTCCTGGCTACACCTTC
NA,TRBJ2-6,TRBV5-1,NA,CASSLWRGRSSGANVLTF,TGCGCCAGCAGCTTGTGGCGGGGTAGATCTTCTGGGGCCAACGTCCTGACTTTC
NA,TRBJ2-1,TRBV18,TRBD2,CASSPYVPTGTSAHEQFF,TGTGCCAGCTCACCATATGTCCCGACCGGGACTAGCGCCCATGAGCAGTTCTTC
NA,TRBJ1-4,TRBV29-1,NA,CSVPSLGRGSTNEKLFF,TGCAGCGTCCCATCCCTAGGGAGGGGATCAACTAATGAAAAACTGTTTTTT